This entry lists 25 T cell receptor beta chains sequenced from one sample in a study of shared clonotypes between healthy human individuals. Sequencing used immunoSEQ multiplex PCR; TCRdb keeps in-frame clones, though not all of them. Among a few hundred thousand clones listed, 97% were seen once. Input material: naive CD4+ T cells sorted from blood. The subset: CD45RA+ positively selected. All receptors derive from a woman in her thirties in good health.

The chain is built from TRBV18 and TRBJ2-2; D not resolved. Germline assignment: CDR1 KGHSH and CDR2 LQKENI. Trimming removed 3 bases at V and 5 bases at J, with 7 bases between. CDR3 length: 13 amino acids. CDR3 DNA: TGTGCCAGCTCACCTATCATTACCGGGGAGCTGTTTTTT. It is translated as CASSPIITGELFF.

The V call is TRBV28, the J call TRBJ2-2; 11 nucleotides align to TRBD2. This CDR3 spans 17 amino acids. From germline, CDR1 is MDHEN and CDR2 SYDVKM. The V gene end was trimmed by 4 bases and the J gene end by 7 bases; junction bases not matched to a gene: 11. The CDR3 spells CASSWAVTSGSIGELFF. The CDR3 coding sequence is TGTGCCAGCAGTTGGGCAGTTACTAGCGGGAGTATCGGGGAGCTGTTTTTT.

The chain employs TRBV19 and TRBJ2-1; D gene uncertain. CDR3 length: 16 amino acids. CDR1 and CDR2 from the germline V gene are LNHDA and SQIVND (reference sequence). Trimming took off 3 bases at V and 9 bases at J, with 21 bases between the two ends. The CDR3 reads CASSMRPQGLTREQFF. The DNA for the CDR3 is TGTGCCAGTAGTATGCGCCCTCAAGGCCTGACGCGTGAGCAGTTCTTC.

V usage is TRBV6-6 and J usage is TRBJ1-1; 9 nucleotides line up with TRBD1. Germline loops: CDR1 MNHNY, CDR2 SVGAGI (reference sequence). The CDR3 extends over 14 amino acids. Trimming cost V 7 bases and J 2 bases; bases outside gene matches: 5. The CDR3 here is CASTMTGGNTEAFF. CDR3 sequence (DNA): TGTGCCAGCACCATGACAGGGGGAAACACTGAAGCTTTCTTT.

This chain joins TRBV5-1 and TRBJ2-7, with 8 bases aligning to TRBD2. Losses at the gene ends were 2 bases for V and 0 bases for J; bases not matched to a gene: 4. The CDR3 has 15 residues. CDR1 is SGHRS and CDR2 is YFSETQ in the germline V gene. The CDR3 protein is CASSFISGTSYEQYF. For the CDR3, the DNA is TGCGCCAGCAGCTTCATTAGCGGGACCTCCTACGAGCAGTACTTC.

This clone was found once. V is TRBV29-1 and J is TRBJ2-7; a weak D match, TRBD1 (6 bases). The CDR3 sequence is 13 residues long. V lost 4 bases and J lost 3, with 13 bases in between. Germline-derived CDR1 and CDR2 are SQVTM and ANQGSEA. CDR3: CSVVQDSNYEQYF. The CDR3 bases are TGCAGCGTTGTGCAGGACAGCAACTACGAGCAGTACTTC.

This chain joins TRBV6-1 and TRBJ2-7; 9 bases fit TRBD2. With 9 bases clipped from V and 0 bases from J, the junction kept 9 bases outside the gene matches. CDR1 is MNHNS, CDR2 SASEGT, per germline. CDR3 length equals 15 residues. The CDR3 region is CASLRLAASSYEQYF. Here the CDR3 DNA reads TGTGCCAGTCTTCGACTAGCGGCTAGCTCCTACGAGCAGTACTTC.

V and J are TRBV4-2 and TRBJ2-6; the D gene is possibly TRBD1 (6 bases). V gave up 2 bases and J gave up 2 bases, with 13 bases separating them. Per the germline V gene, CDR1 is LGHNA and CDR2 is YNFKEQ. This CDR3 is 17 amino acids long. The CDR3 sequence is CASSQNPAGAGANVLTF. The CDR3 DNA reads as TGTGCCAGCAGCCAAAACCCTGCAGGGGCTGGGGCCAACGTCCTGACTTTC.

The chain has TRBV30 and TRBJ2-3; the D is unclear. The V and J ends lost 4 bases and 3 bases respectively, with 14 bases between them. CDR1 and CDR2 (germline): GTSNPN, SVGIG (reference sequence). The CDR3 loop spans 14 amino acids. Here the CDR3 DNA reads TGTGCCTGGAAGTTGTGGGGAAAAACAGATACGCAGTATTTT. Protein product: CAWKLWGKTDTQYF.

Concerning this clone itself: Its ends do not fully match the called genes, so a read error is possible. This chain links TRBV7-9 with TRBJ1-2; D remains ambiguous. Germline V gives CDR1 SEHNR, CDR2 FQNEAQ (reference sequence). The CDR3 length is 11 residues. The CDR3, as DNA: TGTGCCAGCAGGTCAGTCCTTGGCCCCGCCTTC. Translating gives CASRSVLGPAF.

The V and J genes are TRBV5-4 and TRBJ2-2, with 12 bases fitting TRBD2. V dropped 5 bases and J dropped 7; count of bases not matched to a gene: 9. This CDR3 region has 16 residues. The germline V gene encodes CDR1 SGHNT and CDR2 YYREEE (reference sequence). The CDR3 bases are TGTGCCAGCAGTAGACTAGCGGGAGATATTCGCGGGGAGCTGTTTTTT. This encodes CASSRLAGDIRGELFF.

The rearrangement links TRBV19 to TRBJ1-2; TRBD1 agrees at 11 bases. The V gene end was trimmed by 5 bases and the J gene end by 5 bases; junction bases not matched to a gene: 4. Germline V lookup: CDR1 LNHDA, CDR2 SQIVND (reference sequence). The CDR3 extends over 14 amino acids. The CDR3: CASSGTGGRYGYTF. CDR3 bases: TGTGCCAGTAGTGGGACAGGGGGGAGGTATGGCTACACCTTC.

The chain recombines TRBV11-3 with TRBJ1-2, with 8 nucleotides matching TRBD1. The CDR3 spans 16 residues. Germline trimming cut 1 base from V and 0 bases from J; bases unmatched to any gene: 4. Germline lookup yields CDR1 SGHNT and CDR2 YENEEA. CDR3 coding DNA: TGTGCCAGCAGCTTAGGCTGGACAGGGACTAACTATGGCTACACCTTC. This codes for CASSLGWTGTNYGYTF.

The gene calls are TRBV7-2 and TRBJ2-7, with a weak D call TRBD2 (5 bases). V lost 7 bases and J 7 bases, leaving 20 bases between the germline ends. In germline, CDR1 is SGHTA, CDR2 FQGNSA. The CDR3 runs to 14 residues. The CDR3 is CASTNPSGVSEQYF. CDR3 nucleotide sequence: TGTGCCAGCACCAATCCCTCCGGGGTGAGTGAGCAGTACTTC. Full variable domain (outside the CDR3, taken from reference TRBV7-2 and TRBJ2-7): GAGVSQSPSNKVTEKGKDVELRCDPISGHTALYWYRQSLGQGLEFLIYFQGNSAPDKSGLPSDRFSAERTGGSVSTLTIQRTQQEDSAVYLCASTNPSGVSEQYFGPGTRLTVT.

This chain joins TRBV6-1 and TRBJ2-1; D gene ambiguous. Per the germline V gene, CDR1 is MNHNS and CDR2 is SASEGT. The CDR3 sequence is 12 residues long. V dropped 6 bases and J dropped 8 bases, with 11 bases sitting between them. This CDR3 reads CASSSSFYEQFF. CDR3 nucleotides: TGTGCCAGCAGCTCCTCTTTCTATGAGCAGTTCTTC.

This chain uses TRBV28 with TRBJ1-1; D remains unclear. With 6 bases removed from V and 1 base from J, the gap between germline ends came to 3 bases. Germline CDR1 and CDR2: MDHEN and SYDVKM. This CDR3 spans 11 amino acids. This chain's CDR3 is CASRENTEAFF. The CDR3 DNA sequence: TGTGCCAGCAGGGAGAACACTGAAGCTTTCTTT.

This clone was seen once. The J gene is TRBJ1-2, the V gene TRBV10-3; D may be TRBD1 (6 bases). The CDR3 extends over 13 amino acids. Germline values: CDR1 ENHRY, CDR2 SYGVKD. Trimming removed 6 bases from V and 2 bases from J, with 10 bases in between. The CDR3 bases are TGTGCCATCAGCCCCGGGACAAACTATGGCTACACCTTC. Translating it yields CAISPGTNYGYTF.

This chain links TRBV28 with TRBJ2-1; 10 bases are shared with TRBD2. CDR1 is MDHEN and CDR2 is SYDVKM in the germline V gene. With V trimmed by 5 bases and J by 8 bases, 12 bases remained unmatched. CDR3 size: 16 residues. CDR3 loop: CASSPRTSGYYHEQFF. The CDR3 bases are TGTGCCAGCAGTCCCCGGACTAGCGGTTACTATCATGAGCAGTTCTTC.

CDR3 region: CASSAQGGGEKLFF. As DNA, the CDR3 is TGTGCCAGCAGTGCACAGGGGGGCGGTGAAAAACTGTTTTTT. V gene TRBV28 combines with J gene TRBJ1-4; 8 bases are shared with TRBD1. The CDR3 loop spans 14 amino acids. The trim removed 5 bases at V and 7 bases at J, leaving 6 bases unmatched. Germline-derived CDR1 and CDR2 are MDHEN and SYDVKM. Supplemented by reference TRBV28 and TRBJ1-4, the full variable domain reads DVKVTQSSRYLVKRTGEKVFLECVQDMDHENMFWYRQDPGLGLRLIYFSYDVKMKEKGDIPEGYSVSREKKERFSLILESASTNQTSMYLCASSAQGGGEKLFFGSGTQLSVL.

The CDR3 loop is CASRTGGDGYTF. CDR3 bases: TGTGCCAGCAGGACAGGGGGCGATGGCTACACCTTC. The chain has TRBV28 and TRBJ1-2; 10 bases are a match to TRBD1. After removal of 6 bases from V and 6 bases from J, the junction contained 1 base not matched to a gene. CDR1 is MDHEN and CDR2 is SYDVKM in the germline V gene. The CDR3 has 12 amino acids.

The chain recombines TRBV18 with TRBJ2-7, with 9 positions matching TRBD1. The CDR3 runs 15 residues. With 4 bases clipped from V and 5 bases from J, the junction kept 9 bases outside the gene matches. CDR1 and CDR2 (germline): KGHSH, LQKENI. The CDR3 DNA sequence: TGTGCCAGCTCACAAATAGGGACAGGGAACGACGAGCAGTACTTC. Protein sequence: CASSQIGTGNDEQYF.

This chain uses TRBV5-1 with TRBJ2-7; TRBD1 agrees at 9 bases. The CDR3 runs 14 residues. The germline V gene encodes CDR1 SGHRS and CDR2 YFSETQ. After removal of 4 bases from V and 2 bases from J, the junction contained 4 bases not matched to a gene. The CDR3, as DNA: TGCGCCAGCAGCACTCGGACAGGGGCCTACGAGCAGTACTTC. Protein product: CASSTRTGAYEQYF.

This chain links TRBV7-2 with TRBJ2-1; 7 bases map to TRBD2. Trimming removed 4 bases from V and 0 bases from J; junction bases left unmatched: 6. CDR3 size: 16 residues. Looked up from germline, CDR1 is SGHTA and CDR2 is FQGNSA. CDR3 in DNA: TGTGCCAGCAGCTACAAAGCGGGGAGCTCCTACAATGAGCAGTTCTTC. This encodes CASSYKAGSSYNEQFF.

The chain links TRBV7-7 to TRBJ2-3; 9 bases are a match to TRBD1. Germline CDR1 SSHAT, CDR2 FNYEAQ (reference sequence). After removal of 5 bases from V and 1 base from J, the junction contained 4 bases not matched to a gene. The CDR3 contains 15 residues. The CDR3: CASSIGDRGTDTQYF. The CDR3 nucleotides are TGTGCCAGCAGCATAGGGGACAGGGGCACAGATACGCAGTATTTT.

The chain combines TRBV27 with TRBJ2-1, with 13 bases lining up with TRBD2. The CDR3 covers 18 residues. Germline CDR1 MNHEY, CDR2 SMNVEV (reference sequence). V lost 8 bases to trimming and J lost 7 bases; unmatched junction nucleotides: 17. The CDR3 is CASGPSGTSGITGNEQFF. The DNA of the CDR3 is TGTGCCAGCGGTCCCTCGGGGACTAGCGGGATTACAGGGAATGAGCAGTTCTTC.